The text below deals with one T cell receptor beta chain. Its specificity is not known. The germline gene is not matched at one end of the junction; a read error may be the cause. The data originate from a study of T cell responses to AZD1222 COVID-19 vaccine. The data were produced by immunoSEQ multiplex PCR, yet TCRdb's version contains in-frame clones alone and is incomplete. The data contain 170,000 or so clones, about 85% of them singletons. This CDR3 contains 14 residues. The germline gives CDR1 MDHEN, CDR2 SYDVKM. Whole-study results and caveats: Repertoire sampling was restricted to post-peak T cell response timepoints.

The receptor's source is an adult in good health. The input for sequencing was peripheral blood, taken on day 0 of AZD1222 vaccination. The rearrangement joins TRBV28 to TRBJ1-6; 10 nucleotides agree with TRBD1. This CDR3 reads CASREGSGTGEISF. CDR3 sequence (DNA): TGTGCCAGCAGGGAGGGTTCCGGGACAGGGGAAATCTCCTTT.